The clone carrying this T cell receptor (beta chain) occurred once. Sequencing was performed with immunoSEQ multiplex PCR; in TCRdb, only in-frame clones are kept and a portion is missing. The table records about 120,000 clones, around three quarters of them present only once. The data derive from a study of blood T cell repertoires in COVID-19. Study in general: The United States, Italy and Spain provided the acute and convalescent COVID-19 samples.

V trimming: 6 bases; J trimming: 7 bases; junction bases outside the gene matches: 14. The CDR3 extends over 17 amino acids. Germline-derived CDR1 and CDR2 are SGHDT and YYEEEE. The sequence came from a woman older than 75 with acute or convalescent COVID-19. Sequencing used peripheral blood. The chain carries TRBV5-6 and TRBJ1-6; 9 bases map to TRBD1. CDR3 loop: CASTLGAGQGLNSPLHF. CDR3 sequence (DNA): TGTGCCAGCACTCTCGGAGCGGGACAGGGACTGAATTCACCCCTCCACTTT.